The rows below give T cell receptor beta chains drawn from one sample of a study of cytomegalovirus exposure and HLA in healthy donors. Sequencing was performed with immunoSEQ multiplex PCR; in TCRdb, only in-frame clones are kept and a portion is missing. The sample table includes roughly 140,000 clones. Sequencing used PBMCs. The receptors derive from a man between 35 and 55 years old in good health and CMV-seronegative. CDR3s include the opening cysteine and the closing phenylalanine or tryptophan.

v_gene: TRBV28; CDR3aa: CASSFYRVPHEQYF
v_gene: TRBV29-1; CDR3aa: CSVWVRDRVTGNYGYTF
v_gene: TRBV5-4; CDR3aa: CASSLGVQGFDYGYTF
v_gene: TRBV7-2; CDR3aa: CASSSLVGFRANTDTQYF
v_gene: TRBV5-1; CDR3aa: CASSLVGDRDTQYF
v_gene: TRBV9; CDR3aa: CASSGTGLNTEAFF
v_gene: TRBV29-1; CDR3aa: CSVQLEGQALSTQYF
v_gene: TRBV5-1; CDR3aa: CASSLSARGVTGELFF
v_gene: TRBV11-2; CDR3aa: CASSPYGQSNTEAFF
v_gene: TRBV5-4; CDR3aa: CASSYSGYPYEQYF
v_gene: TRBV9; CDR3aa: CASSASTTRGGQQYF
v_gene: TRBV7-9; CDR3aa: CASSSGQSVNIQYF
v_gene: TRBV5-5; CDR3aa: CASSPRDFSYEQYF
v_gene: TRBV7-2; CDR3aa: CASSDSPTYEQYF
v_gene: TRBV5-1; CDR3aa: CASSPSGMGYTF
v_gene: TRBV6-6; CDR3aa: CASILTSDLGEQYF
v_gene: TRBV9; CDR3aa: CASSVGDNNNSPLHF
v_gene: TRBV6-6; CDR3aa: CASSYTGGMFF
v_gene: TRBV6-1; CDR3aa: CASSWDSFLETQYF
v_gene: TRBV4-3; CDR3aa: CASSPRTGPNNEQFF
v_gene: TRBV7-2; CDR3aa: CASSLARFISSPETQYF
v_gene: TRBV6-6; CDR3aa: CASSYDSLSYNEQFF
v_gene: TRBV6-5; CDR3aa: CASSALGLGYTF
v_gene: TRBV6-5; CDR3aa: CASSYLQGHQPQHF
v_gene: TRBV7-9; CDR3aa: CASSLGESYEQYF
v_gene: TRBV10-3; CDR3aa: CAISEAGVESEKLFF
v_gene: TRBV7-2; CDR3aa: CASSLRQGKGELFF
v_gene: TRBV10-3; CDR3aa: CAISGGTENEKLFF
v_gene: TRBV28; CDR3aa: CASRDRGQGYTF
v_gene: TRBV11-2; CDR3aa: CASSSGTGGFYGYTF
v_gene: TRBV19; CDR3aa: CASSIQGGPGQPQHF
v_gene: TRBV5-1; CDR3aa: CASSLGTGKETQYF
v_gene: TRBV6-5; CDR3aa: CASSRRGNSGNTIYF
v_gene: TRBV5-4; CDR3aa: CASSLGPTEGNQPQHF
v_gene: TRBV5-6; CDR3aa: CASSFGAPSEKLFF
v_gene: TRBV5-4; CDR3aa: CASSLAPGSGNTIYF
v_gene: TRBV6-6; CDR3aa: CASSYTTGEGYEQYF
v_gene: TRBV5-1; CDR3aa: CASSTDRLHSYEQYF
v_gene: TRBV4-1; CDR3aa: CASSQEAGGQQETQYF
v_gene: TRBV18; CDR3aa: CASSRNRQGEKLFF
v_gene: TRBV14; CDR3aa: CASSQIRREQYF
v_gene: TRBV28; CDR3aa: CASTVGTGAYEQYF
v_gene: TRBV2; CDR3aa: CASSAGTELSPLHF
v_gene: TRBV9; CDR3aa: CASSVDPSGEQYF
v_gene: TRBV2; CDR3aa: CASSEQRGAYEQYF
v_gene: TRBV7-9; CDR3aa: CASSDIPGQQYGYTF
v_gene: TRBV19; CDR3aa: CASSMRTDQETQYF
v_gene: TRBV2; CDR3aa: CASSLQGPNTEAFF
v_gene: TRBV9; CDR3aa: CASSAEDREAYEQYF
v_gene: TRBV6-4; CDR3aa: CASSLDRGPGQPQHF
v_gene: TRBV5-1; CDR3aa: CASSLDISGANVLTF
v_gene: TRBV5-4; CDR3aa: CASRPGTHSYEQYF
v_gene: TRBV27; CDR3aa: CASWDTRYGYTF
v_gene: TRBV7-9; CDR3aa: CASSSTSAYNEQFF
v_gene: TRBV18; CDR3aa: CASSLPDGRYEQFF